This T cell receptor beta chain stems from a study of technical replicates of blood from a few donors. Produced via immunoSEQ multiplex PCR; TCRdb's table is partial and in-frame only. The data show more than 90,000 clones, roughly 96% seen once. Trimming took 4 bases from V and 0 from J; bases not matched to a gene: 2. The germline gives CDR1 SQVTM, CDR2 ANQGSEA. The length of the CDR3 is 13 residues. Material for sequencing was T cells isolated from PBMCs. This TCR was recovered from a human donor in good health. The chain couples TRBV29-1 to TRBJ2-7; 8 bases align to TRBD2. Written as DNA, the CDR3 is TGCAGCGTTGTTAGCGGGAACTCCTACGAGCAGTACTTC. Its protein is CSVVSGNSYEQYF.